Shown below are 24 T cell receptor beta chains from a single sample sequenced in a study of OX40 agonist ivuxolimab in advanced cancers. TCRdb's copy holds only in-frame clones and misses some; the assay was immunoSEQ multiplex PCR. The sample yields approximately 90,000 clones, roughly nine tenths seen once. The input for sequencing was CD4+ or CD8+ T cells sorted from blood, taken in a trial of the OX40 agonist ivuxolimab. These receptors came from an adult with an advanced solid tumor such as melanoma, head and neck, liver or kidney cancer.

The V and J genes are TRBV28 and TRBJ1-1; possible D gene TRBD1, 5 bases. Per the germline V gene, CDR1 is MDHEN and CDR2 is SYDVKM. V lost 4 bases, J lost 8 bases, and 11 bases lay in between. CDR3 length equals 12 residues. This CDR3 is CASSSIQEEAFF. For the CDR3, the DNA is TGTGCCAGCAGTTCCATACAGGAAGAAGCTTTCTTT. The variable domain in full, completed from reference TRBV28 and TRBJ1-1, reads DVKVTQSSRYLVKRTGEKVFLECVQDMDHENMFWYRQDPGLGLRLIYFSYDVKMKEKGDIPEGYSVSREKKERFSLILESASTNQTSMYLCASSSIQEEAFFGQGTRLTVV.

This sequence joins TRBV7-8 and TRBJ1-1; TRBD1 matches at 7 bases. The germline CDR1 and CDR2 sequences are SGHVS and FQNEAQ. J lost 0 bases, V lost 1 base, and 5 bases had no gene match. There are 16 residues in the CDR3. CDR3 loop: CASSLDRQGMNTEAFF. CDR3 DNA sequence: TGTGCCAGCAGCTTAGATAGACAGGGCATGAACACTGAAGCTTTCTTT.

This clone was seen only a few times. The V gene is TRBV6-6, the J gene TRBJ2-2, with TRBD2 matching over 9 bases. This CDR3 region has 16 residues. Losses at the gene ends were 6 bases for V and 7 bases for J; bases not matched to a gene: 12. CDR1 and CDR2 (germline): MNHNY, SVGAGI (reference sequence). CDR3 nucleotide sequence: TGTGCCAGCAGCCGCGTGGGCGGGAGGGAAGACGGGGAGCTGTTTTTT. This encodes CASSRVGGREDGELFF.

The chain has TRBV28 and TRBJ1-2, with no clear D. This CDR3 contains 14 residues. V lost 7 bases and J 2 bases, leaving 14 bases between the germline ends. Germline V gives CDR1 MDHEN, CDR2 SYDVKM. CDR3 sequence (DNA): TGTGCCAGCATTACGCTAGGACGGAACTATGGCTACACCTTC. Amino acids: CASITLGRNYGYTF.

This clone was detected once. The rearrangement uses TRBV28 and TRBJ1-5; a weak D match, TRBD1 (6 bases). The V gene lost 8 bases and the J gene lost 6 bases, with 11 bases spanning the gap. The CDR3 totals 12 residues. Germline V lookup: CDR1 MDHEN, CDR2 SYDVKM. The CDR3 DNA sequence: TGTGCCAGCGGGGGGGGGCGTCAGCCCCAGCATTTT. This gives the protein CASGGGRQPQHF.

The V and J genes are TRBV4-2 and TRBJ2-5, with D possibly TRBD2 on 6 matching bases. The CDR3 spans 14 residues. The V gene's germline CDR1 is LGHNA and CDR2 YNFKEQ. The germline V and J ends were trimmed by 0 bases and 5 bases, with 10 bases remaining between them. The DNA of the CDR3 is TGTGCCAGCAGCCAAGATCGGGGGAGGGAGACCCAGTACTTC. This sequence encodes CASSQDRGRETQYF.

The chain links TRBV30 to TRBJ1-4, with a possible D match to TRBD1 (5 bases). Germline-derived CDR1 and CDR2 are GTSNPN and SVGIG (reference sequence). With 1 base removed from V and 2 bases from J, the gap between germline ends came to 8 bases. CDR3 length: 14 amino acids. This chain's CDR3 is CAWSAGTTNEKLFF. The CDR3 DNA reads as TGTGCCTGGAGTGCCGGGACGACTAATGAAAAACTGTTTTTT.

The chain links TRBV11-2 to TRBJ2-3, with TRBD2 identical over 10 bases. V shed 3 bases and J 5 bases; nucleotides not matched to a gene: 5. Germline CDR1 SGHAT, CDR2 FQNNGV. CDR3 size: 15 residues. This chain's CDR3 is CASSFSSGGIDTQYF. The CDR3 DNA reads as TGTGCCAGCAGCTTTAGTAGCGGGGGGATAGATACGCAGTATTTT.

The chain carries TRBV10-3 and TRBJ1-1; D is perhaps TRBD1 (6 bases). The CDR3 covers 13 residues. From germline, CDR1 is ENHRY and CDR2 SYGVKD. V was shortened by 3 bases and J by 7 bases, with 12 bases between the two germline ends. For the CDR3, the DNA is TGTGCCATCAGTGACAGGGGAGGCGGTGAAGCTTTCTTT. Its protein product is CAISDRGGGEAFF.

This clone has just one count. V and J are TRBV6-6 and TRBJ1-1, with a tentative D call TRBD1 (6 bases). V lost 11 bases, J lost 9 bases, and 16 bases lay in between. Germline V CDR1 and CDR2: MNHNY, SVGAGI (reference sequence). CDR3 length: 11 residues. This CDR3 reads CAEGGICQAFF. The CDR3 region has the DNA TGTGCCGAGGGGGGTATTTGTCAAGCTTTCTTT.

The genes are TRBV7-8 and TRBJ1-6; D is possibly TRBD1 (6 bases). V lost 0 bases to trimming and J lost 8 bases, with 14 bases between them. The CDR3 length is 16 residues. The germline V gene encodes CDR1 SGHVS and CDR2 FQNEAQ. In DNA, the CDR3 is TGTGCCAGCAGCTTAGCTGGGGGCGCGGGATATTCACCCCTCCACTTT. Translated, it gives CASSLAGGAGYSPLHF.

This clone occurred once. The V and J genes are TRBV6-1 and TRBJ2-7; 7 bases fit TRBD2. Germline CDR1 is MNHNS and CDR2 is SASEGT. V was pared by 10 bases and J by 2 bases, with 8 bases of the junction left unmatched. The CDR3 spans 13 residues. CDR3 residues: CAILFRGAYEQYF. Written as DNA, the CDR3 is TGTGCCATCCTATTTCGGGGGGCCTACGAGCAGTACTTC.

The gene calls are TRBV9 and TRBJ1-2, with 7 bases fitting TRBD1. Germline values: CDR1 SGDLS, CDR2 YYNGEE. After removal of 0 bases from V and 6 bases from J, the junction contained 8 bases not matched to a gene. The CDR3 contains 15 residues. For the CDR3, the DNA is TGTGCCAGCAGCGTAGTAGCAGGAGGGGGCCATGGCTACACCTTC. It is translated as CASSVVAGGGHGYTF.

The rearrangement links TRBV19 to TRBJ1-2; 7 bases line up with TRBD1. The V and J ends lost 5 bases and 4 bases, in that order; junction bases with no gene match: 7. Per germline, CDR1 LNHDA and CDR2 SQIVND (reference sequence). The CDR3 is 14 amino acids. CDR3: CASSDRALGYGYTF. Here the CDR3 DNA reads TGTGCCAGTAGTGACAGGGCCTTAGGCTATGGCTACACCTTC.

The chain recombines TRBV30 with TRBJ2-1, with 11 bases identical to TRBD2. The CDR3 loop spans 15 amino acids. Germline V lookup: CDR1 GTSNPN, CDR2 SVGIG (reference sequence). The V gene end was trimmed by 4 bases and the J gene end by 12 bases; junction bases not matched to a gene: 14. Written as DNA, the CDR3 is TGTGCCTGGACCCCCGGGACTAGCGGCCTTCAGGTGCAGTTCTTC. It specifies CAWTPGTSGLQVQFF. The complete variable domain, with remaining parts taken from reference TRBV30 and TRBJ2-1, reads SQTIHQWPATLVQPVGSPLSLECTVEGTSNPNLYWYRQAAGRGLQLLFYSVGIGQISSEVPQNLSASRPQDRQFILSSKKLLLSDSGFYLCAWTPGTSGLQVQFFGPGTRLTVL.

This clone showed up just once. CDR3 DNA: TGTGCCAGTACCCAGTCTGGCAGGGGGAACACTGAAGCTTTCTTT. Its protein is CASTQSGRGNTEAFF. The rearrangement uses TRBV19 and TRBJ1-1; maybe TRBD1 (6 bases). Germline lookup yields CDR1 LNHDA and CDR2 SQIVND (reference sequence). Trimming left V 7 bases short and J 1 base short, with 16 bases between. CDR3 length: 15 residues.

V usage is TRBV28 and J usage is TRBJ2-7, with D tentatively TRBD2 (6 bases). The germline V and J ends were trimmed by 4 bases and 6 bases, with 16 bases remaining between them. The V gene's germline CDR1 is MDHEN and CDR2 SYDVKM. CDR3 size: 14 residues. CDR3 amino acids: CASSSLPGLIEQYF. The CDR3 nucleotides read TGTGCCAGCAGTTCCCTTCCGGGACTGATCGAGCAGTACTTC. Together with reference TRBV28 and TRBJ2-7, the CDR3 gives the full variable domain: DVKVTQSSRYLVKRTGEKVFLECVQDMDHENMFWYRQDPGLGLRLIYFSYDVKMKEKGDIPEGYSVSREKKERFSLILESASTNQTSMYLCASSSLPGLIEQYFGPGTRLTVT.

This chain connects TRBV18 to TRBJ2-2; perhaps TRBD2 as D (5 bases). V was cut by 4 bases and J by 6 bases, with 15 bases left in between. Looked up from germline, CDR1 is KGHSH and CDR2 is LQKENI. The CDR3 runs to 15 residues. Here the CDR3 DNA reads TGTGCCAGCTCACAAAAACTAGGTCGGGCCGGGGAGCTGTTTTTT. Protein: CASSQKLGRAGELFF.

The chain couples TRBV5-4 to TRBJ1-2, with D maybe TRBD1 (6 bases). CDR1 is SGHNT and CDR2 is YYREEE in the germline V gene (reference sequence). V lost 3 bases, J lost 8 bases, and 20 bases lay in between. This CDR3 contains 15 residues. CDR3 bases: TGTGCCAGCAGCTCGAGGGGGGGGGCGAGGTGGGGCTACACCTTC. Its translation: CASSSRGGARWGYTF. The variable domain in full, completed from reference TRBV5-4 and TRBJ1-2, reads ETGVTQSPTHLIKTRGQQVTLRCSSQSGHNTVSWYQQALGQGPQFIFQYYREEENGRGNFPPRFSGLQFPNYSSELNVNALELDDSALYLCASSSRGGARWGYTFGSGTRLTVV.

The CDR3 DNA sequence: TGTGCCAGCAGTAAGGGATATAGCAATCAGCCCCAGCATTTT. Amino acid sequence: CASSKGYSNQPQHF. The rearrangement uses TRBV6-6 and TRBJ1-5; D remains ambiguous. Germline V gives CDR1 MNHNY, CDR2 SVGAGI (reference sequence). The CDR3 totals 14 residues. V lost 5 bases and J lost 0, with 8 bases in between.

The genes are TRBV5-1 and TRBJ2-1, with 12 nucleotides matching TRBD2. This CDR3 contains 13 residues. Germline V gives CDR1 SGHRS, CDR2 YFSETQ. Germline trimming cut 4 bases from V and 9 bases from J; bases unmatched to any gene: 2. The CDR3 loop is CASSPLAGGEQFF. CDR3 in DNA: TGCGCCAGCAGCCCACTAGCGGGGGGTGAGCAGTTCTTC.

The V and J genes are TRBV7-9 and TRBJ2-5; a weak D match, TRBD1 (5 bases). Germline assignment: CDR1 SEHNR and CDR2 FQNEAQ (reference sequence). Trimming removed 1 base from V and 5 bases from J, with 14 bases in between. The CDR3 is made up of 15 amino acids. The CDR3 here is CASSLGVRAEETQYF. The DNA for the CDR3 is TGTGCCAGCAGCTTAGGAGTCAGGGCGGAGGAGACCCAGTACTTC.

Comments on this clone: Possible read error: a much larger clone is one base away. The chain employs TRBV9 and TRBJ1-2; D unresolved. CDR3 size: 17 residues. Trimming left V 0 bases short and J 6 bases short, with 21 bases between. Germline V gene sequence: CDR1 SGDLS, CDR2 YYNGEE. The CDR3 DNA reads as TGTGCCAGCAGCGTAGTTACTCGGGCCTTTATTGGGGATGGCTACACCTTC. It is translated as CASSVVTRAFIGDGYTF.

This chain joins TRBV19 and TRBJ1-5; D is uncertain. Germline loops: CDR1 LNHDA, CDR2 SQIVND (reference sequence). CDR3 length: 17 residues. V lost 5 bases and J 0 bases, leaving 17 bases between the germline ends. DNA for the CDR3: TGTGCCAGTAGTCGGGCGAAAAACGCCTATAGCAATCAGCCCCAGCATTTT. Amino acids: CASSRAKNAYSNQPQHF.